This TCR beta chain was profiled in a study of T cell repertoires in cytomegalovirus infection. Study in general: Based on public TCR beta signatures, there were indications of CMV infection and of a matching HLA type.

TCRdb itself ran the reads through MiXCR, one entry per CDR3 protein. The sample lists approximately 500,000 distinct CDR3 sequences, 15% to 20% occurring once. This clonotype was picked up many times. Its matching antigen is unknown. The V and J ends lost 5 bases and 5 bases respectively, with 13 bases between them. The CDR3 spans 13 residues. Per germline, CDR1 MDHEN and CDR2 SYDVKM. Study-level points and caveats: Summed public TCR beta family frequency identified CMV carriers bearing the relevant HLA. HLA-C-restricted TCR beta clonotypes specific for CMV led the ex vivo response.

This receptor was taken from a human donor in good health (CMV status not recorded). Some clones in this sample may be carry-over from other donors' samples. The material sequenced was CD8+ T cells from PBMCs. V and J are TRBV28 and TRBJ2-7, with D possibly matching TRBD2 (5 bases). The DNA for the CDR3 is TGTGCCAGCAGTCCCGGGGTTCTAGACGAGCAGTACTTC. This sequence encodes CASSPGVLDEQYF.